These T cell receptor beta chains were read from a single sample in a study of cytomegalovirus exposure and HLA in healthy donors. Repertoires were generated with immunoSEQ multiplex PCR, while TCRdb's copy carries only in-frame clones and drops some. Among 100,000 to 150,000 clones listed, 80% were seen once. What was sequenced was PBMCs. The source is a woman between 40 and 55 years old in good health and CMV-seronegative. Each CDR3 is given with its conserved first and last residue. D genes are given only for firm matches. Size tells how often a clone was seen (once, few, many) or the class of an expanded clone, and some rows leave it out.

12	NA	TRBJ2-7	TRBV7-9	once	TGTTCCAGCAGCCTACGGACAGACGAGCAGTACTTC	CSSSLRTDEQYF
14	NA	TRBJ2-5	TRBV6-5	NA	TGTGCCAGCAGTTATTCTAGGGGGCAAGAGACCCAGTACTTC	CASSYSRGQETQYF
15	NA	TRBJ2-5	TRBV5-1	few	TGCGCCAGCAGCTTGGCCGCGGCGGCTGAAGAGACCCAGTACTTC	CASSLAAAAEETQYF
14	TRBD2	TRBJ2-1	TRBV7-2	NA	TGTGCCAGCGGACTAGCGGGAGCCTTTGATGAGCAGTTCTTC	CASGLAGAFDEQFF
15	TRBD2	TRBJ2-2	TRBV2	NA	TGTGCCAGCAGTGAGCTGGCGGGAGGCTCCGGGGAGCTGTTTTTT	CASSELAGGSGELFF
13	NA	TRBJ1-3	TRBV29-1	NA	TGCAGCGTTGAGTCCAGGGTAGGAAACACCATATATTTT	CSVESRVGNTIYF
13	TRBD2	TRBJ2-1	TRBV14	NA	TGTGCCAGCAGCCAACAGCTAGCGGGGAATCAGTTCTTC	CASSQQLAGNQFF
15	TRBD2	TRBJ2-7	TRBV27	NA	TGTGCCAGCAGTTTATCGACTAGCGGGACCTACGAGCAGTACTTC	CASSLSTSGTYEQYF
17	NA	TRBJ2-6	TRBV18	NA	TGTGCCAGCTCACCAGGGCCCCAGCTCTCTGGGGCCAACGTCCTGACTTTC	CASSPGPQLSGANVLTF
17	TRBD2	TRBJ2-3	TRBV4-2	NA	TGTGCCAGCAGCCAAATCGGGACTAGCGGGAGGGAGGATACGCAGTATTTT	CASSQIGTSGREDTQYF
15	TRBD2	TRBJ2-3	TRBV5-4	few	TGTGCCAGCAGCTTGGCGGGGGGAAGCACAGATACGCAGTATTTT	CASSLAGGSTDTQYF
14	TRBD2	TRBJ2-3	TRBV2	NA	TGTGCCAGCAGGCCTAGCGGGGGGCAAGATACGCAGTATTTT	CASRPSGGQDTQYF
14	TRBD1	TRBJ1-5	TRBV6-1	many	TGTGCCACCTCCGGACAGGATAGCAATCAGCCCCAGCATTTT	CATSGQDSNQPQHF
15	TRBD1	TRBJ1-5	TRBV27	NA	TGTGCCAGCGGACGGTGGGACAGGGAACAACAGCCCCAGCATTTT	CASGRWDREQQPQHF
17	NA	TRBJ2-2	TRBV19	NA	TGTGCCAGTAGTACAACCGGGACTTTGGCACGAGCCGGGGAGCTGTTTTTT	CASSTTGTLARAGELFF
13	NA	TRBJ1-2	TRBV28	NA	TGTGCCAGCAGTTTGGCAGGGAACTATGGCTACACCTTC	CASSLAGNYGYTF
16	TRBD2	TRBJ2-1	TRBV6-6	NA	TGTGCCAGCAGGTGGCGGGAGGGGAACCCCCACAATGAGCAGTTCTTC	CASRWREGNPHNEQFF
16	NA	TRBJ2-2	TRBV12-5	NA	TGTGCTAGTGGTTCCGGAGAGTTGTGGTACACCGGGGAGCTGTTTTTT	CASGSGELWYTGELFF
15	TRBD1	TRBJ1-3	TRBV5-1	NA	TGCGCCAGCAGCTCGACAGGGATCTCTGGAAACACCATATATTTT	CASSSTGISGNTIYF
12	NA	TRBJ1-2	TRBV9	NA	TGTGCCAGCAGCGTAGCAGGGGATGGCTACACCTTC	CASSVAGDGYTF
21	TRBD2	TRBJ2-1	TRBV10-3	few	TGTGCCATCAAACGCGGGACAGGGGACGGGACTAGCGGGGGCGATTACAATGAGCAGTTCTTC	CAIKRGTGDGTSGGDYNEQFF
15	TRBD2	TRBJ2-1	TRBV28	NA	TGTGCCAGCCGACCGGGACTAGCGGGGTACAATGAGCAGTTCTTC	CASRPGLAGYNEQFF
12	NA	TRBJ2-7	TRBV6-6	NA	TGTGCCAGCAGTTTTACAGGGTACGAGCAGTACTTC	CASSFTGYEQYF
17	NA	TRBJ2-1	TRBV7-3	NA	TGTGCCAGCAGCTTAAGGGGGGGGACATACCTGAAAAATGAGCAGTTCTTC	CASSLRGGTYLKNEQFF
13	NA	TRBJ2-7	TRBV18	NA	TGTGCCAGCCCCAAGGAGGGCTCCTACGAGCAGTACTTC	CASPKEGSYEQYF
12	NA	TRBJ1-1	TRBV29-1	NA	TGCAGCGTTGTTCCGGGGAACACTGAAGCTTTCTTT	CSVVPGNTEAFF
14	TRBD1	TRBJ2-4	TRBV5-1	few	TGCGCCAGCAGCTTGGCCCAGGGGGCATTGATTCAGTACTTC	CASSLAQGALIQYF
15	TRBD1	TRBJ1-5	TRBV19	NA	TGTGCCAGTAGTATAGGCTACAGGGGGAGGCAGCCCCAGCATTTT	CASSIGYRGRQPQHF
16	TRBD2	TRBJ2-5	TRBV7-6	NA	TGTGCCAGCATCAAGACTAGCGGGGGGCCGCAAGAGACCCAGTACTTC	CASIKTSGGPQETQYF
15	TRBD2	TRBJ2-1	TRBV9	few	TGTGCCAGCAGCGTTGCCGGGACTAGTCGCAATGAGCAGTTCTTC	CASSVAGTSRNEQFF
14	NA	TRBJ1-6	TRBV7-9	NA	TGTGCCAGCAGCTTAGAGAGGAGTAATTCACCCCTCCACTTT	CASSLERSNSPLHF
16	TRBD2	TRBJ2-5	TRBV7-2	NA	TGTGCCAGCAGCTCCAAGGTGCGGGGGGTAGGAGAGACCCAGTACTTC	CASSSKVRGVGETQYF
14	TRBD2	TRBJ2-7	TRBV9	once	TGTGCCAGCAGTAGCGGGACCTACCCCTACGAGCAGTACTTC	CASSSGTYPYEQYF
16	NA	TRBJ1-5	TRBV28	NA	TGTGCCAGCACCCTCCTGAAGCGATATAGCAATCAGCCCCAGCATTTT	CASTLLKRYSNQPQHF
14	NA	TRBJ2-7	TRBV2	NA	TGTGCCAGCAGTGAAAAGGCAGGGTCGGACGAGCAGTACTTC	CASSEKAGSDEQYF
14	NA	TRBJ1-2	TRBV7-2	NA	TGTGCCAGCAGCTACCCCCAGGGGAAGTATGGCTACACCTTC	CASSYPQGKYGYTF
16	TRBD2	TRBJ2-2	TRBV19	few	TGTGCCAGTTCTTGGACTAGCGGGGGGGCAATCGGGGAGCTGTTTTTT	CASSWTSGGAIGELFF
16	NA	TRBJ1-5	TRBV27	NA	TGTGCCAGCAGTCACCTACCGAGGAGTAGCAATCAGCCCCAGCATTTT	CASSHLPRSSNQPQHF
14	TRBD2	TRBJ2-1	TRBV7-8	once	TGTGCCAGCAGCTGGGGGACTAGCTTCAATGAGCAGTTCTTC	CASSWGTSFNEQFF
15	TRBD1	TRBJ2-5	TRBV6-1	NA	TGTGCCAGCAGTGAAGGACAGGGGGCAAGAGAGACCCAGTACTTC	CASSEGQGARETQYF
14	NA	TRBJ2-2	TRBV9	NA	TGTGCCAGCAGCGTAGCGGCGGGGAGCGGGGAGCTGTTTTTT	CASSVAAGSGELFF
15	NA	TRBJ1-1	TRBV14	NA	TGTGCCAGCAGCCAAGGGCGGGGATGGGGCACTGAAGCTTTCTTT	CASSQGRGWGTEAFF
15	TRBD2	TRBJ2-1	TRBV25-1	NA	TGTGCCAGCAGTGGGGGGACTAGCGTTTACAATGAGCAGTTCTTC	CASSGGTSVYNEQFF
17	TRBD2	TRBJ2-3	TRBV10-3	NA	TGTGCCATCAGTGCCGCCAGACTAGCGGGAGCCACAGATACGCAGTATTTT	CAISAARLAGATDTQYF
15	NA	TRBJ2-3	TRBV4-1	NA	TGCGCCAGCAGCCAAGATCTCGGGAGTGCAGATACGCAGTATTTT	CASSQDLGSADTQYF
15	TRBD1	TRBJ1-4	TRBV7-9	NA	TGTTCCAGCAGCCCAGCAGGGGGGATTAATGAAAAACTGTTTTTT	CSSSPAGGINEKLFF
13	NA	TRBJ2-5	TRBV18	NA	TGTGCCAGCTCACTTGACAGACAAGAGACCCAGTACTTC	CASSLDRQETQYF
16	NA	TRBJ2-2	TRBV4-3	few	TGCGCCAGCAGCCCAGTCGGCGGGAAACCCCCCGGGGAGCTGTTTTTT	CASSPVGGKPPGELFF
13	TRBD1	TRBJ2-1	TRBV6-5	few	TGTGCCAGCAGTCCCGACAGGGCCTGGGAGCAGTTCTTC	CASSPDRAWEQFF
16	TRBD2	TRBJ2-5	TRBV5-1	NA	TGCGCCAGCAGCTTGGAAGCGGGGGGGCACCAAGAGACCCAGTACTTC	CASSLEAGGHQETQYF
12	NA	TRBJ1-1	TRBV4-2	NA	TGTGCCAGCAGCCAAGATTTGGGCGAAGCTTTCTTT	CASSQDLGEAFF
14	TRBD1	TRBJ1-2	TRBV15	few	TGTGCCACCAGCGGTCGGGACAGGAGCTATGGCTACACCTTC	CATSGRDRSYGYTF
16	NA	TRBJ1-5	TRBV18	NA	TGTGCCAGCTCATCTGACGTAGCGTATAGCAATCAGCCCCAGCATTTT	CASSSDVAYSNQPQHF